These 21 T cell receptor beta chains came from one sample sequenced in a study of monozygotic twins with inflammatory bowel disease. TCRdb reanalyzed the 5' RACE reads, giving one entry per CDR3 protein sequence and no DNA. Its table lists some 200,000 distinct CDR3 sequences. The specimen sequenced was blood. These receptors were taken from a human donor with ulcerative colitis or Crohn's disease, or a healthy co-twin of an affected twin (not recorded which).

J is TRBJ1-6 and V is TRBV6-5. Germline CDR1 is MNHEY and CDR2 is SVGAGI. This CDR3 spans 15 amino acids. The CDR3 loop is CASSYSFENNSPLHF.

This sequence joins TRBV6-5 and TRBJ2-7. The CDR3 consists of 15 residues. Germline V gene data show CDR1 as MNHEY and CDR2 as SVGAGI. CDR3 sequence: CASSYSTGNPYEQYF.

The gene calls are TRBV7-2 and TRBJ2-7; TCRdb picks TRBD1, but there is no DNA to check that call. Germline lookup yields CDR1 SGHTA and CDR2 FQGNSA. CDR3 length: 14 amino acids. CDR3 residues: CASSVGTETYEQYF.

This CDR3 reads CASITPGTPPEQYF. The V call is TRBV28, the J call TRBJ2-7; TCRdb indicates TRBD2, and absent DNA this call remains unverified. CDR3 length: 14 amino acids. Germline CDR1 is MDHEN and CDR2 is SYDVKM.

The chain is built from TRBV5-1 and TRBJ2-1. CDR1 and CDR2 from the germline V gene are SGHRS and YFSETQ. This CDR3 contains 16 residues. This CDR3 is CASSPTFGRGHNEQFF.

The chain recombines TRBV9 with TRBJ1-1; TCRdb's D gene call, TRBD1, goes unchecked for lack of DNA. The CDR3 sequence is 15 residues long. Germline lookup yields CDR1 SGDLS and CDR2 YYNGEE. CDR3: CASSGYGTANTEAFF.

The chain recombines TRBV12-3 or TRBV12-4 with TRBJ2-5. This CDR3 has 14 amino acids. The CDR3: CASSLALMKETQYF.

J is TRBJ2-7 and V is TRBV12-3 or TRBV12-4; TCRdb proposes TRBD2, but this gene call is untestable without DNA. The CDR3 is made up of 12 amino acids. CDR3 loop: CASSGEGAEQYF.

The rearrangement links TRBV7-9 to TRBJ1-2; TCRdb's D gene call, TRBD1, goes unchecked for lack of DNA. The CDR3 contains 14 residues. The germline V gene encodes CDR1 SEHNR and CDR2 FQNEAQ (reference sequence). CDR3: CASRTGGSGYGYTF.

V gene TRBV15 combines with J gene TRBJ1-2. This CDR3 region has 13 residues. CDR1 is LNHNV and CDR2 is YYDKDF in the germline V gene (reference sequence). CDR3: CATSEGDNYGYTF.

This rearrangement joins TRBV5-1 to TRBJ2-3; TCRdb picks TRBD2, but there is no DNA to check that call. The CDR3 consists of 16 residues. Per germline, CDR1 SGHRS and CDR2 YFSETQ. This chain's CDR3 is CASSQTLAGSTDTQYF. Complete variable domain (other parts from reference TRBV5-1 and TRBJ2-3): KAGVTQTPRYLIKTRGQQVTLSCSPISGHRSVSWYQQTPGQGLQFLFEYFSETQRNKGNFPGRFSGRQFSNSRSEMNVSTLELGDSALYLCASSQTLAGSTDTQYFGPGTRLTVL.

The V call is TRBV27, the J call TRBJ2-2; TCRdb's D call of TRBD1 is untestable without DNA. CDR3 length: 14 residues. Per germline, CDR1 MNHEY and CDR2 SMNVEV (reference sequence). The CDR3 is CASTTGFITGELFF.

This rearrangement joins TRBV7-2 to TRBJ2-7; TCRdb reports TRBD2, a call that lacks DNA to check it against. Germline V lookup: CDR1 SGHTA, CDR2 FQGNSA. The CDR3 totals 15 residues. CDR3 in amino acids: CASSPGDYYYGEQYF.

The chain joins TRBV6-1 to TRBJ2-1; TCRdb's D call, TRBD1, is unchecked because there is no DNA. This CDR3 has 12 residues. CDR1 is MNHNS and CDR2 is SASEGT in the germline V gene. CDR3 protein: CASRGTGGEQFF.

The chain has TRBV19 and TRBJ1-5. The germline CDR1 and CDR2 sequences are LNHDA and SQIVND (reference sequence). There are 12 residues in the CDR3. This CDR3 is CASRYSNQPQHF.

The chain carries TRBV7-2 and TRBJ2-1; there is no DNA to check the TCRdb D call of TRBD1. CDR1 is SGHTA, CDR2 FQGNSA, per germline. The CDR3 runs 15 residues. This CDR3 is CASSLARDLPNEQFF.

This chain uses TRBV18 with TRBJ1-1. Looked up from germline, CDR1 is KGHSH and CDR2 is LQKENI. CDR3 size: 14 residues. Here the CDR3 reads CASSKQSGNTEAFF.

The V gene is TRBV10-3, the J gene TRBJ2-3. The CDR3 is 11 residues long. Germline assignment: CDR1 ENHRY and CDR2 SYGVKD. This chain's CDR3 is CAISEPAVLYF.

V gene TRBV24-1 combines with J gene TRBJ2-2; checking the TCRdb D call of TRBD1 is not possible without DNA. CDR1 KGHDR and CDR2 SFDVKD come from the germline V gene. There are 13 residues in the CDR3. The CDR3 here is CATSDGTTGELFF.

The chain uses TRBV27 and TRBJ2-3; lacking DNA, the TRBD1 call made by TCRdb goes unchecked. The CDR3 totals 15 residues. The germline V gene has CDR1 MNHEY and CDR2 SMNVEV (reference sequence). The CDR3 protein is CASRLSGALRDTQYF.

The CDR3 sequence is CASSFSGLAGTSVTDTQYF. The chain joins TRBV27 to TRBJ2-3; TCRdb reports TRBD2, a call that lacks DNA to check it against. Germline values: CDR1 MNHEY, CDR2 SMNVEV (reference sequence). CDR3 length: 19 residues.